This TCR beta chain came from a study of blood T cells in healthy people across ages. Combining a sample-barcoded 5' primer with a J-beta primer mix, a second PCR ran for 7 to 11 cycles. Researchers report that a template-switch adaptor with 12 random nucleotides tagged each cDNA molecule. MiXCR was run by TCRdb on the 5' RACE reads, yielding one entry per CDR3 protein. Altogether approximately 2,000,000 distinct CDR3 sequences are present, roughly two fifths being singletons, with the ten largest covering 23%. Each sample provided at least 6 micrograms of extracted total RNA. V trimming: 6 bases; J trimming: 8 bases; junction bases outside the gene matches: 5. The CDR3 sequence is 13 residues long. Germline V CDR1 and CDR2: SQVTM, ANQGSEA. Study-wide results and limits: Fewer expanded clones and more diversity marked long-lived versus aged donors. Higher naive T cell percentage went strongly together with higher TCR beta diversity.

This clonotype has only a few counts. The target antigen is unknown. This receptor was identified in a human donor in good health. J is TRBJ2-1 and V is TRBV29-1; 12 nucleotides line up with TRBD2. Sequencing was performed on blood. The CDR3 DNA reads TGCAGCGTGAGGACTAGCGGGGCGGATGAGCAGTTCTTC. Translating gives CSVRTSGADEQFF.